A single sample gave rise to the 18 T cell receptor beta chains below, sequenced in a study of cytotoxic CD8 clonotypes in ibrutinib-treated CLL. Only in-frame clones appear in the TCRdb table, and some are missing; sequencing was by immunoSEQ multiplex PCR. This sample has about 6,700 clones, with 60% to 75% found just once. The source material was PBMCs, sampled before ibrutinib treatment. Receptor source: a human donor with chronic lymphocytic leukemia.

This chain links TRBV20-1 with TRBJ1-1; weak D call: TRBD1 (6 bases). The CDR3 consists of 11 residues. The germline V gene has CDR1 DFQATT and CDR2 SNEGSKA (reference sequence). V lost 0 bases and J 12 bases, leaving 11 bases between the germline ends. CDR3 loop: CSARDGGGSFF. CDR3 in DNA: TGCAGTGCTAGAGACGGGGGCGGGTCTTTCTTT.

The rearrangement links TRBV2 to TRBJ2-7, with a possible D match to TRBD1 (5 bases). Trimming cost V 5 bases and J 9 bases, with 14 bases left between them. Per the germline V gene, CDR1 is SNHLY and CDR2 is FYNNEI. The CDR3 runs to 12 residues. CDR3 in amino acids: CASSYARVVQYF. Written as DNA, the CDR3 is TGTGCCAGCAGTTATGCCAGGGTTGTGCAGTACTTC. Filled out from reference TRBV2 and TRBJ2-7, the complete variable domain reads EPEVTQTPSHQVTQMGQEVILRCVPISNHLYFYWYRQILGQKVEFLVSFYNNEISEKSEIFDDQFSVERPDGSNFTLKIRSTKLEDSAMYFCASSYARVVQYFGPGTRLTVT.

In this sample, this clone turned up once. The chain has TRBV28 and TRBJ2-7; D not resolved. CDR3 length: 17 residues. Trimming left V 4 bases short and J 3 bases short, with 22 bases between. In germline, CDR1 is MDHEN, CDR2 SYDVKM. In nucleotides, the CDR3 is TGTGCCAGCAGTTCCCCTTGGGCAGGCCCTACTTACTACGAGCAGTACTTC. It translates to CASSSPWAGPTYYEQYF.

The V gene is TRBV10-2, the J gene TRBJ2-2; D unclear. Deletions cut 10 bases from V and 8 bases from J, with 17 bases between. CDR3 length equals 13 residues. Germline V gene sequence: CDR1 WSHSY, CDR2 SAAADI. The CDR3, as DNA: TGCGCCACCTCCTGGGGTCCTCGAGGGGAGCTGTTTTTT. It translates to CATSWGPRGELFF.

This clone was seen a few times. The chain carries TRBV28 and TRBJ1-4; D unresolved. The germline V gene has CDR1 MDHEN and CDR2 SYDVKM. The CDR3 totals 16 residues. V lost 2 bases, J lost 0 bases, and 10 bases lay in between. The CDR3 loop is CASSLTSAATNEKLFF. CDR3 sequence (DNA): TGTGCCAGCAGTTTAACATCTGCTGCAACTAATGAAAAACTGTTTTTT.

This clone was found a few times. The J gene is TRBJ1-1, the V gene TRBV29-1; D is unresolved. This CDR3 spans 11 amino acids. Deletions cut 4 bases from V and 1 base from J, with 4 bases between. The germline CDR1 and CDR2 sequences are SQVTM and ANQGSEA. The CDR3 nucleotides are TGCAGCGTTGTTCGGAACACTGAAGCTTTCTTT. Its protein is CSVVRNTEAFF.

The chain carries TRBV9 and TRBJ2-1; 7 nucleotides match TRBD1. This CDR3 is built from 15 residues. CDR1 is SGDLS and CDR2 is YYNGEE in the germline V gene. Trimming at V came to 2 bases and at J to 9 bases, leaving 11 bases not matched to a gene. CDR3 sequence reads: CASSVAQLGGIEQFF. The DNA of the CDR3 is TGTGCCAGCAGCGTCGCCCAATTAGGGGGCATTGAGCAGTTCTTC.

The chain joins TRBV27 to TRBJ1-1; TRBD1 aligns across 8 bases. CDR1 MNHEY and CDR2 SMNVEV come from the germline V gene (reference sequence). The CDR3 has 17 residues. V gave up 5 bases and J gave up 1 base; unmatched junction bases: 12. The CDR3 DNA reads TGTGCCAGCAGTAACGCTTTCTACGGGACAGGGAACACTGAAGCTTTCTTT. Its translation is CASSNAFYGTGNTEAFF.

The rearrangement joins TRBV28 to TRBJ1-2, with TRBD1 identical over 10 bases. The CDR3 covers 14 residues. Germline lookup yields CDR1 MDHEN and CDR2 SYDVKM. With 6 bases clipped from V and 8 bases from J, the junction kept 9 bases outside the gene matches. The CDR3 DNA is TGTGCCAGCAGAACGGGGACAGGGGCAAGAGGCTACACCTTC. Protein: CASRTGTGARGYTF.

The V gene is TRBV6-6, the J gene TRBJ1-2, with no clear D. The germline V gene has CDR1 MNHNY and CDR2 SVGAGI (reference sequence). This CDR3 has 14 amino acids. V dropped 5 bases and J dropped 0 bases, with 10 bases sitting between them. The chain's CDR3 is CASSDPSANYGYTF. Here the CDR3 DNA reads TGTGCCAGCAGTGACCCGAGCGCTAACTATGGCTACACCTTC.

The genes are TRBV18 and TRBJ2-7; D gene uncertain. The length of the CDR3 is 14 residues. CDR1 is KGHSH, CDR2 LQKENI, per germline. V lost 5 bases, J lost 2 bases, and 13 bases lay in between. In DNA, the CDR3 is TGTGCCAGCTCATACTTAGACTCGCCCTACGAGCAGTACTTC. Protein: CASSYLDSPYEQYF.

J is TRBJ2-1 and V is TRBV7-3; D gene uncertain. This CDR3 comprises 15 residues. V was cut by 5 bases and J by 6 bases, with 17 bases left in between. CDR1 SGHTA and CDR2 FQGTGA come from the germline V gene. CDR3 protein: CASSQPQGGANEQFF. The CDR3 DNA reads as TGTGCCAGCAGCCAGCCCCAAGGCGGAGCCAATGAGCAGTTCTTC. The full variable domain, with the rest looked up from reference TRBV7-3 and TRBJ2-1, is GAGVSQTPSNKVTEKGKYVELRCDPISGHTALYWYRQSLGQGPEFLIYFQGTGAADDSGLPNDRFFAVRPEGSVSTLKIQRTERGDSAVYLCASSQPQGGANEQFFGPGTRLTVL.

This clone was seen more than once but under ten times. The chain recombines TRBV19 with TRBJ1-2, with D possibly matching TRBD1 (5 bases). The CDR3 runs to 15 residues. Per the germline V gene, CDR1 is LNHDA and CDR2 is SQIVND (reference sequence). With 6 bases removed from V and 5 bases from J, the gap between germline ends came to 19 bases. This CDR3 is CASRTTGGYRYGYTF. The CDR3 nucleotides are TGTGCCAGTAGAACCACCGGGGGGTATCGGTATGGCTACACCTTC. The variable domain in full, with the rest retrieved from reference TRBV19 and TRBJ1-2, is DGGITQSPKYLFRKEGQNVTLSCEQNLNHDAMYWYRQDPGQGLRLIYYSQIVNDFQKGDIAEGYSVSREKKESFPLTVTSAQKNPTAFYLCASRTTGGYRYGYTFGSGTRLTVV.

This chain links TRBV30 with TRBJ2-5; perhaps TRBD2 as D (6 bases). The length of the CDR3 is 15 residues. The ends were cut back, 2 bases at V and 4 bases at J, with 17 bases in the middle. The germline V gene has CDR1 GTSNPN and CDR2 SVGIG (reference sequence). CDR3 nucleotide sequence: TGTGCCTGGAGTAGGATAGCGGCAGGCGTAGAGACCCAGTACTTC. Translating gives CAWSRIAAGVETQYF. Drawing the rest from reference TRBV30 and TRBJ2-5, the complete variable domain is SQTIHQWPATLVQPVGSPLSLECTVEGTSNPNLYWYRQAAGRGLQLLFYSVGIGQISSEVPQNLSASRPQDRQFILSSKKLLLSDSGFYLCAWSRIAAGVETQYFGPGTRLLVL.

This chain links TRBV4-2 with TRBJ2-3; TRBD2 might be the D (7 bases). Per the germline V gene, CDR1 is LGHNA and CDR2 is YNFKEQ. This CDR3 is 14 amino acids long. Trimming removed 4 bases from V and 2 bases from J, with 10 bases in between. CDR3 in amino acids: CASSRGGPTDTQYF. CDR3 DNA sequence: TGTGCCAGCAGCCGGGGGGGCCCCACAGATACGCAGTATTTT.

This clone was counted between two and nine times. The rearrangement links TRBV6-4 to TRBJ2-6; D is unclear. Between the trimmed V and J ends, which lost 7 bases and 0 bases, there was a span of 7 bases. Per germline, CDR1 MRHNA and CDR2 SNTAGT. The CDR3 is 14 amino acids. CDR3 sequence (DNA): TGTGCCAGCACTCCGACCTCTGGGGCCAACGTCCTGACTTTC. It codes for CASTPTSGANVLTF.

This clone has just a few counts. The chain combines TRBV30 with TRBJ1-1; possibly TRBD1 for D (6 bases). The germline V and J ends were trimmed by 3 bases and 1 base, with 6 bases remaining between them. Germline CDR1 reads GTSNPN; CDR2 reads SVGIG (reference sequence). The CDR3 is 12 amino acids. CDR3 nucleotides: TGTGCCTGGAGACAGGGGAACACTGAAGCTTTCTTT. Residues: CAWRQGNTEAFF.

The rearrangement links TRBV5-1 to TRBJ2-7; a possible D gene is TRBD1 (5 bases). The germline V gene encodes CDR1 SGHRS and CDR2 YFSETQ. V shed 4 bases and J shed 3 bases, with 14 bases lying between them. The CDR3 sequence is 14 residues long. The CDR3 is CASSLSAGHYEQYF. CDR3 bases: TGCGCCAGCAGCCTCTCAGCAGGGCACTACGAGCAGTACTTC.